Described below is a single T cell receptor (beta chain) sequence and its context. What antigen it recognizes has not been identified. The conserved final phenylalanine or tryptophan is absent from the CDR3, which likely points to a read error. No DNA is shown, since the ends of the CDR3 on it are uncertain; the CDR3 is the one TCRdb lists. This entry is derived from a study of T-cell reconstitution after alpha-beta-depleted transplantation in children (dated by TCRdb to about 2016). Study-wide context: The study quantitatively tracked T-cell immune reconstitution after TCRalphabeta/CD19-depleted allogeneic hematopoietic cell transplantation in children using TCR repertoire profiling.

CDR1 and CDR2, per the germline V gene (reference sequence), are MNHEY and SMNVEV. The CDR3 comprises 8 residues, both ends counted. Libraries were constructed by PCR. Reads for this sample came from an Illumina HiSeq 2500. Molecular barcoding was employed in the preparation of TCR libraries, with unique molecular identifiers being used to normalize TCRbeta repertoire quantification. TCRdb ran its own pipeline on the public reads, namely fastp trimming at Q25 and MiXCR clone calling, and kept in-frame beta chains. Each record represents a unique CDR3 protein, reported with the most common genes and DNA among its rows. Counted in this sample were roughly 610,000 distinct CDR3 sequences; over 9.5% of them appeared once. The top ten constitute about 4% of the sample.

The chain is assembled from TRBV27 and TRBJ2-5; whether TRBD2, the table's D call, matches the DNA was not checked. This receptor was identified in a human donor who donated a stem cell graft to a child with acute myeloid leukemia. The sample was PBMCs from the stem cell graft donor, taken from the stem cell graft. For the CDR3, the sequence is CASSLPAL.